The T cell receptor (beta chain) described here comes from a study of shared clonotypes between healthy human individuals. Looking at the study overall: Researchers assigned three CD4 naive, three CD4 memory, two CD8 naive and one CD8 memory plate to each donor. General study findings and limits: Compared with memory subsets, naive subsets generally had larger estimated richness.

As regards this clone: What it binds is unknown.

Profiled with immunoSEQ multiplex PCR; TCRdb holds only in-frame clones, not every one. This table holds around 2,000,000 clones, over 85% found once. Naive CD8 cells, CD45RO-negative and positively selected for CCR7, excluded terminally differentiated effector memory CD45RA+ cells. This CDR3 is built from 14 residues. Germline assignment: CDR1 MNHEY and CDR2 SMNVEV (reference sequence). Trimming took off 8 bases at V and 6 bases at J, with 19 bases between the two ends. This sequence originates from a man between 18 and 29 years old in good health. V gene TRBV27 combines with J gene TRBJ1-2; D is undetermined. Sequencing was performed on naive CD8+ T cells sorted from blood. This CDR3 is CASPFYREGDGYTF. The CDR3 coding sequence is TGTGCCAGCCCGTTTTATAGGGAGGGCGATGGCTACACCTTC.